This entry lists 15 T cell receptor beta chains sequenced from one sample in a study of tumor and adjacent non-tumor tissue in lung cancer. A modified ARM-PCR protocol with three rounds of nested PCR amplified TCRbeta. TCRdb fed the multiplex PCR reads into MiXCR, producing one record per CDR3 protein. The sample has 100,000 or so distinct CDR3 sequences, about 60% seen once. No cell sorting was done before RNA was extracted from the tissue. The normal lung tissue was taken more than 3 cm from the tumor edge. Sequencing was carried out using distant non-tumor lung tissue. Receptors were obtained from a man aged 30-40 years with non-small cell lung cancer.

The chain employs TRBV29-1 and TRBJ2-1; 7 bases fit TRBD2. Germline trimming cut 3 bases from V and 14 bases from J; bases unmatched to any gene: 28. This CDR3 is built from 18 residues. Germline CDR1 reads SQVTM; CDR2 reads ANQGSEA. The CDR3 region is CSVEPRGLAEGSYKEKFF. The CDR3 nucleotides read TGCAGCGTTGAGCCCCGTGGGCTAGCGGAGGGCTCCTACAAAGAGAAGTTCTTC.

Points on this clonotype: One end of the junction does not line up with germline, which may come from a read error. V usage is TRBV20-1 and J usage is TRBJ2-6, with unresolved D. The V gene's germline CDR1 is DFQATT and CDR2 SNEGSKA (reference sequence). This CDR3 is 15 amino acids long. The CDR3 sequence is CSVRDLLSGANVLTF. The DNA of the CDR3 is TGCAGTGTTAGAGATTTATTATCTGGGGCCAACGTCCTGACTTTC.

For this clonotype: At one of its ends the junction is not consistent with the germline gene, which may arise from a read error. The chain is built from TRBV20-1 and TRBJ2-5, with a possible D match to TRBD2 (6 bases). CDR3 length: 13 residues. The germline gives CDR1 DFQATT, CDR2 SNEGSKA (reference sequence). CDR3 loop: CSVTEAGKETQYF. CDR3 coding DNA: TGTAGTGTAACAGAGGCGGGGAAAGAGACCCAGTACTTC.

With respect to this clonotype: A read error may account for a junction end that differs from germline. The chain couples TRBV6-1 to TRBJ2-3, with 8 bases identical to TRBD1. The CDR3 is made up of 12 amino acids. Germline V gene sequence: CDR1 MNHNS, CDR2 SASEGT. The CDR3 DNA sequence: TGTACCAGCAGTCGACAGGGGGATACGCAGTATTTT. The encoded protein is CTSSRQGDTQYF.

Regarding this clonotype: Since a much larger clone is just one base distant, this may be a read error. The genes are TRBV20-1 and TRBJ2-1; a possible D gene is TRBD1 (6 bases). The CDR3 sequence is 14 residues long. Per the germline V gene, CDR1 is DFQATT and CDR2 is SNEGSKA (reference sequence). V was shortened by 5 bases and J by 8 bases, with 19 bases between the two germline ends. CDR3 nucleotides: TGCAGTGCTGCGTCGTTACAGGGATACGATGAGCAGTTCTTC. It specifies CSAASLQGYDEQFF.

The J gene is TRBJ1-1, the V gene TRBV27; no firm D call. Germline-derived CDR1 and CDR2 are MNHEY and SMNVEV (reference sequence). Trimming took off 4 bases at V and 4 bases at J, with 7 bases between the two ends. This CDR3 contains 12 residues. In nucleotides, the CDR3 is TGTGCCAGCAGTTCCCGTTTCACTGAAGCTTTCTTT. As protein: CASSSRFTEAFF.

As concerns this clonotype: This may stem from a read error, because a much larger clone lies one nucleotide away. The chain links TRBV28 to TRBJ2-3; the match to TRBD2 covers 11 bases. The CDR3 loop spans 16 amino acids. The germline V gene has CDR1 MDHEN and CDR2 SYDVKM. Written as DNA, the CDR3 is TGTGCCTGCAGCCCTGGACTAGCGGGCTGGACAGATACGCAGTATTTT. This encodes CACSPGLAGWTDTQYF.

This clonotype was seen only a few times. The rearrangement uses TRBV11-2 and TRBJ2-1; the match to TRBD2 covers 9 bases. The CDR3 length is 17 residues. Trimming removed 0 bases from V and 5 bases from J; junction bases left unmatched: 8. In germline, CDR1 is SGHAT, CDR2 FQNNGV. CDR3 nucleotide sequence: TGTGCCAGCAGCTTAGAACGCGGGAGGGCCCGGGACAATGAGCAGTTCTTC. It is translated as CASSLERGRARDNEQFF.

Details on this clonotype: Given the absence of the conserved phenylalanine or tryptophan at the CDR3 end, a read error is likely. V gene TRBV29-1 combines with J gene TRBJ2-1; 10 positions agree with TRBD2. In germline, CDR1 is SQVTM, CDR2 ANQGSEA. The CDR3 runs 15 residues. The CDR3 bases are TGCATCGTTGAGGGAGTAGCGGGAGGTCTCAATGAGCAGTTCCTC. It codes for CIVEGVAGGLNEQFL.

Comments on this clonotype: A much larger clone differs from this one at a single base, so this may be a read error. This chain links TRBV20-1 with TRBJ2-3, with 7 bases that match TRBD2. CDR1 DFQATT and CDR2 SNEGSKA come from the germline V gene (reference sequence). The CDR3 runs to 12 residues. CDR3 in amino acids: CSYKTSRDTQYF. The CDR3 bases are TGCAGCTATAAGACTAGCAGGGATACGCAGTATTTT.

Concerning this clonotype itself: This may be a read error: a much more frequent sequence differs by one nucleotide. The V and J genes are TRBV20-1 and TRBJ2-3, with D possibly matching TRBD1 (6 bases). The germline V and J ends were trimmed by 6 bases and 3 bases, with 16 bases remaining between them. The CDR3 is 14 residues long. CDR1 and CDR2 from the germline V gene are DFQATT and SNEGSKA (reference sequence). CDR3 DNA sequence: TGCAGTGCCTTGGAACAGGGTTGGACAGATACGCAGTATTTT. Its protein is CSALEQGWTDTQYF.

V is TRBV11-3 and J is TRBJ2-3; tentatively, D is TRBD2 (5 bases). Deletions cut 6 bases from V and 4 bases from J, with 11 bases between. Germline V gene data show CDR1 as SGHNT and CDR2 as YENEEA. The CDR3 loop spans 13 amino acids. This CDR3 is CASSSLGADTQYF. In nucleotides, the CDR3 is TGTGCCAGCAGTTCTCTGGGAGCAGATACGCAGTATTTT.

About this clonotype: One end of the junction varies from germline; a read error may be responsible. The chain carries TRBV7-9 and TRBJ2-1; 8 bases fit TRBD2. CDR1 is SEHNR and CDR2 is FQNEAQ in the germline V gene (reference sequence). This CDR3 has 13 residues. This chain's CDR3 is CSSSLVAGIEQFF. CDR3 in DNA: TGTTCCAGCAGCTTAGTAGCGGGGATTGAGCAGTTCTTC.

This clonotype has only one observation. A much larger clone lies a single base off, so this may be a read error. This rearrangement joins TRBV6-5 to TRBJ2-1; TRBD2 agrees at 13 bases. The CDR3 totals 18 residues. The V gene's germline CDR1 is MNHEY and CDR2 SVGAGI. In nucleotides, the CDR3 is TGTGCCATCAGTTACTTTGCCGGACTAGCGGGAGTTTACAATGAGCAGTTCTTC. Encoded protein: CAISYFAGLAGVYNEQFF.

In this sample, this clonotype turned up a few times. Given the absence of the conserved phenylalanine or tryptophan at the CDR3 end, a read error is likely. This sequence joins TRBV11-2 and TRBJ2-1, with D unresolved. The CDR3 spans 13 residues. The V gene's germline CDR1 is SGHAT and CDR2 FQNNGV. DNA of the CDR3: TGTGCCATCAGCGCAATGGATGTGGATGAGCAGTTCCTC. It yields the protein CAISAMDVDEQFL.